This TCR beta chain emerged from a study of cytomegalovirus exposure and HLA in healthy donors. This PCR relied on a set of 60 Vbeta primers and 13 Jbeta primers. The method was immunoSEQ multiplex PCR; TCRdb's version includes in-frame clones alone and lacks a portion of them. In all, the sample yields approximately 51,000 clones. Whole-study results and caveats: Evidence from a later analysis indicated that most CMV-associated TCR beta chains looked HLA-restricted. The authors judged a highly shared variant cluster likely a sequencing artifact.

Points on this clone: Its antigen is still unknown. The sample has other DNA sequences that encode this CDR3 too.

Donors showed nominal health when sampled, although they likely had unrecorded immune exposures. Trimming pared 2 bases from V and 2 bases from J, leaving 9 bases between. The CDR3 loop spans 15 amino acids. CDR1 is SEHNR and CDR2 is FQNEAQ in the germline V gene (reference sequence). This rearrangement joins TRBV7-9 to TRBJ2-2; no reliable D call. The sequenced sample was PBMCs. The receptor comes from a man aged 40-55 years in good health and CMV-seropositive. The CDR3 nucleotides are TGTGCCAGCAGCTTAAGTCCAGTAAACACCGGGGAGCTGTTTTTT. This gives the protein CASSLSPVNTGELFF.